This T cell receptor (beta chain) was recovered during a study of control samples from healthy donors and cancer patients. Germline values: CDR1 MNHEY, CDR2 SVGEGT. With V trimmed by 3 bases and J by 4 bases, 9 bases remained unmatched. The CDR3 has 18 residues. Method: immunoSEQ multiplex PCR; TCRdb's copy keeps in-frame clones and lacks some. The repertoire includes approximately 69,000 clones, approximately 89% of them detected once, and roughly 6% sits in the top ten. V usage is TRBV6-2 or TRBV6-3 and J usage is TRBJ2-3, with 14 bases that match TRBD2. Sequenced material: PBMCs. The TCR sequence derives from a man in his sixties with colorectal cancer. The CDR3 nucleotides are TGTGCCAGCAGTTATCTCGTGACTAGCGGGGGGGGAGCAGATACGCAGTATTTT. Protein product: CASSYLVTSGGGADTQYF.